This T cell receptor (beta chain) was retrieved from a study of blood T cells in healthy people across ages. The CDR3 loop spans 13 amino acids. CDR1 SGHTA and CDR2 FQGNSA come from the germline V gene. Then a second PCR, running roughly 6 to 12 cycles, was carried out with a sample-barcoded 5' primer and a J-beta primer mix. A single record per CDR3 protein comes from TCRdb applying MiXCR to the 5' RACE reads. The sample consists of about 1 million distinct CDR3 sequences, 35% to 50% of them appearing once. For this clonotype: The junction shows a germline mismatch at one end, possibly a read error.

The TCR comes from a woman aged 60-75 years in good health. The sample consisted of blood. V usage is TRBV7-2 and J usage is TRBJ2-4; the D gene could be TRBD1 or TRBD2 (5 bases each). The DNA matches TRBJ2-7 better at its end, which makes the J call doubtful. The CDR3 region has the DNA TGTGTCAGCAGCTTGGGACCCTACCACGAGCAGTACTTC. This sequence encodes CVSSLGPYHEQYF.